The 6 T cell receptor beta chains reported below all come from one sample, sequenced in a study of blood T cell repertoires in COVID-19. The method was immunoSEQ multiplex PCR; TCRdb's version includes in-frame clones alone and lacks a portion of them. The sample lists about 160,000 clones; roughly 86% were seen once. The source material was peripheral blood. These receptors were obtained from a man aged 45-65 years with active or convalescent COVID-19.

The chain combines TRBV19 with TRBJ2-1, with 9 bases aligning to TRBD2. This CDR3 is 15 amino acids long. V lost 6 bases, J lost 0 bases, and 3 bases stayed unmatched. Germline CDR1 LNHDA, CDR2 SQIVND (reference sequence). This CDR3 reads CASRSRGGSYNEQFF. The CDR3 nucleotides read TGTGCCAGTAGATCGCGGGGGGGCTCCTACAATGAGCAGTTCTTC.

The chain recombines TRBV7-9 with TRBJ1-2, with a weak D call TRBD1 (5 bases). Germline V gene lookup returns CDR1 SEHNR and CDR2 FQNEAQ (reference sequence). The V and J ends lost 7 bases and 0 bases respectively, with 12 bases between them. This CDR3 is 14 amino acids long. The CDR3 region is CASTGRQTNYGYTF. The DNA for the CDR3 is TGTGCCAGCACCGGCAGACAGACTAACTATGGCTACACCTTC.

The chain has TRBV14 and TRBJ2-2; 8 positions agree with TRBD2. J was trimmed by 9 bases and V by 4 bases; bases with no gene match: 10. Germline lookup yields CDR1 SGHDN and CDR2 FVKESK. The CDR3 has 15 amino acids. CDR3 protein: CASSPPPGGHRELFF. The CDR3 DNA follows: TGTGCCAGCAGCCCTCCGCCGGGGGGGCATCGGGAGCTGTTTTTT.

This chain links TRBV19 with TRBJ1-4, with D maybe TRBD1 (5 bases). Germline assignment: CDR1 LNHDA and CDR2 SQIVND (reference sequence). The CDR3 is made up of 15 amino acids. V dropped 7 bases and J dropped 7 bases, with 19 bases sitting between them. CDR3 bases: TGTGCCAGTAAAGTGGAGGGGCAGCCTCCTGAAAAACTGTTTTTT. Amino acids: CASKVEGQPPEKLFF.

The chain links TRBV21-1 to TRBJ2-3; the table assigns TRBD2, which was not confirmed against the DNA. TRBV21-1 is flagged as a pseudogene. CDR3 length equals 15 residues. The CDR3 DNA follows: TGTGCCAGCAGCAAAGAACAGCGGAGCACAGATACGCAGTATTTT. It is translated as CASSKEQRSTDTQYF.

In this sample, this clone turned up a few times. The chain recombines TRBV4-1 with TRBJ2-7, with 10 nucleotides matching TRBD1. The CDR3 runs 15 residues. The germline V gene has CDR1 MGHRA and CDR2 YSYEKL. The V gene end was trimmed by 6 bases and the J gene end by 1 base; junction bases not matched to a gene: 6. The CDR3 region is CASSPPGQGSYEQYF. The CDR3 DNA follows: TGCGCCAGCAGTCCCCCGGGACAGGGGTCCTACGAGCAGTACTTC.